The 21 T cell receptor beta chains reported below all come from one sample, sequenced in a study of T cell clones after liver transplantation. This table comes from immunoSEQ multiplex PCR, and its TCRdb copy is limited to in-frame clones, with some not included. The sample yields 65,000 to 80,000 clones, less than 90% seen once. This specimen consisted of CD4+ T cells from blood, obtained at the 22-month timepoint. The receptor set was obtained from a human patient who received a liver transplant. The T cells may come from the graft donor.

The chain uses TRBV19 and TRBJ1-6; D might be TRBD1 (5 bases). V lost 6 bases, J lost 0 bases, and 12 bases lay in between. Per germline, CDR1 LNHDA and CDR2 SQIVND (reference sequence). This CDR3 is 16 amino acids long. The CDR3 loop is CASRDTRSSYNSPLHF. The DNA for the CDR3 is TGTGCCAGTAGGGACACTAGGAGCTCCTATAATTCACCCCTCCACTTT.

The genes are TRBV6-1 and TRBJ2-5; 8 positions agree with TRBD2. Germline V lookup: CDR1 MNHNS, CDR2 SASEGT. J gave up 5 bases and V 1 base, and 6 bases lay outside the gene matches. This CDR3 contains 15 residues. For the CDR3, the DNA is TGTGCCAGCAGTGAAGGAGCGGGGGTGGGGGAGACCCAGTACTTC. Its protein product is CASSEGAGVGETQYF.

The rearrangement joins TRBV7-9 to TRBJ1-4; D unclear. The CDR3 is 16 residues long. The germline V and J ends were trimmed by 1 base and 6 bases, with 15 bases remaining between them. CDR1 is SEHNR, CDR2 FQNEAQ, per germline (reference sequence). The DNA of the CDR3 is TGTGCCAGCAGCTTAGTCGATGAAGAATTATATGAAAAACTGTTTTTT. It specifies CASSLVDEELYEKLFF.

This clone was observed a few times. The genes are TRBV7-9 and TRBJ2-1; TRBD1 aligns across 10 bases. The CDR3 totals 13 residues. Germline lookup yields CDR1 SEHNR and CDR2 FQNEAQ (reference sequence). Losses at the gene ends were 11 bases for V and 4 bases for J; bases not matched to a gene: 5. CDR3 amino acids: CAGRQGAYNEQFF. The CDR3 DNA is TGTGCCGGTCGACAGGGGGCTTACAATGAGCAGTTCTTC. Using reference TRBV7-9 and TRBJ2-1 for the parts outside the CDR3, the full variable domain is DTGVSQNPRHKITKRGQNVTFRCDPISEHNRLYWYRQTLGQGPEFLTYFQNEAQLEKSRLLSDRFSAERPKGSFSTLEIQRTEQGDSAMYLCAGRQGAYNEQFFGPGTRLTVL.

The chain has TRBV4-2 and TRBJ2-7, with TRBD2 matching over 7 bases. V was pared by 4 bases and J by 2 bases, with 2 bases of the junction left unmatched. The germline gives CDR1 LGHNA, CDR2 YNFKEQ. The CDR3 has 13 residues. The CDR3, as DNA: TGTGCCAGCAGCCGGGAGGGGACCTACGAGCAGTACTTC. Translating it yields CASSREGTYEQYF.

The rearrangement links TRBV4-1 to TRBJ1-3; D not certain. Germline V gives CDR1 MGHRA, CDR2 YSYEKL. V lost 5 bases and J 2 bases, leaving 19 bases between the germline ends. The CDR3 spans 17 residues. The chain's CDR3 is CASSVTGTPRAGNTIYF. Written as DNA, the CDR3 is TGCGCCAGCAGCGTAACCGGCACCCCGAGGGCTGGAAACACCATATATTTT.

The CDR3 coding sequence is TGTGCCTGGAATACTAACACTGAAGCTTTCTTT. This encodes CAWNTNTEAFF. The rearrangement links TRBV30 to TRBJ1-1; D is ambiguous. The CDR3 totals 11 residues. Trimming cost V 4 bases and J 2 bases, with 5 bases left between them. Per the germline V gene, CDR1 is GTSNPN and CDR2 is SVGIG (reference sequence).

The chain couples TRBV7-9 to TRBJ2-7; D remains unclear. Germline V lookup: CDR1 SEHNR, CDR2 FQNEAQ (reference sequence). This CDR3 comprises 11 residues. With 5 bases removed from V and 3 bases from J, the gap between germline ends came to 5 bases. The CDR3 reads CASSENYEQYF. CDR3 DNA sequence: TGTGCCAGCAGCGAAAACTACGAGCAGTACTTC.

The DNA of the CDR3 is TGTGCCAGCACTCGGACAGGGGTCGTCTCCGAGCAGTACTTC. It is translated as CASTRTGVVSEQYF. The rearrangement links TRBV25-1 to TRBJ2-7; TRBD1 agrees at 9 bases. The trim removed 7 bases at V and 6 bases at J, leaving 10 bases unmatched. CDR1 MGHDK and CDR2 SYGVNS come from the germline V gene. CDR3 size: 14 residues.

This chain joins TRBV7-9 and TRBJ1-5; D perhaps matches TRBD1 (6 bases). The CDR3 covers 14 residues. Trimming left V 4 bases short and J 3 bases short, with 10 bases between. The germline gives CDR1 SEHNR, CDR2 FQNEAQ (reference sequence). The CDR3 sequence: CASSSTGNNQPQHF. The CDR3 DNA reads TGTGCCAGCAGCTCCACAGGGAACAATCAGCCCCAGCATTTT. Using reference TRBV7-9 and TRBJ1-5 for the parts outside the CDR3, the full variable domain is DTGVSQNPRHKITKRGQNVTFRCDPISEHNRLYWYRQTLGQGPEFLTYFQNEAQLEKSRLLSDRFSAERPKGSFSTLEIQRTEQGDSAMYLCASSSTGNNQPQHFGDGTRLSIL.

J is TRBJ2-7 and V is TRBV7-2; weak D call: TRBD1 (5 bases). Germline V gene lookup returns CDR1 SGHTA and CDR2 FQGNSA. Trimming stripped 2 bases from V and 7 bases from J, with 18 bases between. This CDR3 has 15 amino acids. In DNA, the CDR3 is TGTGCCAGCAGCTTATTGGCAGGGTCGCCCCCGGAGCAGTACTTC. This gives the protein CASSLLAGSPPEQYF.

The chain recombines TRBV28 with TRBJ2-1, with TRBD2 matching over 7 bases. Germline trimming cut 2 bases from V and 4 bases from J; bases unmatched to any gene: 5. CDR1 MDHEN and CDR2 SYDVKM come from the germline V gene. The CDR3 runs to 15 residues. The CDR3 nucleotides read TGTGCCAGCAGTTTAGCGGGACTAATTTACAATGAGCAGTTCTTC. Amino acids: CASSLAGLIYNEQFF.

This clone has a single count. The chain uses TRBV7-8 and TRBJ2-4; D uncertain. Germline loops: CDR1 SGHVS, CDR2 FQNEAQ. Deletions cut 5 bases from V and 8 bases from J, with 16 bases between. CDR3 size: 14 residues. CDR3 DNA sequence: TGTGCCAGCAGCATAACACCGAGAGGAGACATTCAGTACTTC. Its protein product is CASSITPRGDIQYF.

This chain links TRBV4-1 with TRBJ2-7; TRBD2 matches at 8 bases. The CDR3 extends over 14 amino acids. Germline V CDR1 and CDR2: MGHRA, YSYEKL. V was clipped by 4 bases and J by 2 bases; unmatched bases: 4. CDR3 amino acids: CASSLGTRTYEQYF. CDR3 nucleotide sequence: TGCGCCAGCAGCCTTGGGACTAGAACCTACGAGCAGTACTTC.

This clone was seen a few times. V usage is TRBV19 and J usage is TRBJ2-2; D may be TRBD1 or TRBD2 (6 bases each). The germline V gene encodes CDR1 LNHDA and CDR2 SQIVND (reference sequence). The V end was cut by 8 bases, the J end by 4 bases, with 14 bases between. The CDR3 contains 14 residues. CDR3 in amino acids: CASSRGESTGELFF. The CDR3 DNA follows: TGTGCCAGTTCGAGGGGGGAGAGCACCGGGGAGCTGTTTTTT.

As concerns this clone: The DNA is omitted, as the CDR3 cannot be located on it reliably, and the CDR3 follows TCRdb's listing. This chain links TRBV28 with TRBJ1-5. The CDR3 spans 12 residues, counting both ends. Germline CDR1 and CDR2: MDHEN and SYDVKM. CDR3 sequence: CASSTSFQPQHF.

Comments on this clone: The same CDR3 is also encoded by other DNA sequences in this sample. J is TRBJ2-5 and V is TRBV5-1, with D unresolved. CDR3 length: 12 amino acids. The germline V gene encodes CDR1 SGHRS and CDR2 YFSETQ. With 5 bases removed from V and 2 bases from J, the gap between germline ends came to 7 bases. The CDR3 bases are TGCGCCAGCAGTCTTGAACAAGAGACCCAGTACTTC. Encoded protein: CASSLEQETQYF.

The V and J genes are TRBV6-1 and TRBJ2-7; no definite D call. V was pared by 1 base and J by 2 bases, with 9 bases between. CDR1 is MNHNS, CDR2 SASEGT, per germline. This CDR3 has 14 residues. The CDR3 DNA reads as TGTGCCAGCAGTGAAGAGTGGGTTCCCTACGAGCAGTACTTC. This sequence encodes CASSEEWVPYEQYF.

This clone was detected only a few times. This chain connects TRBV13 to TRBJ2-1; 9 bases are a match to TRBD2. Losses at the gene ends were 5 bases for V and 0 bases for J; bases not matched to a gene: 17. CDR3 length: 20 residues. Germline V CDR1 and CDR2: PRHDT, FYEKMQ (reference sequence). CDR3 nucleotide sequence: TGTGCCAGCAGCAAGCGGGAGCGGGGGGTCCAATCAAACTCCTACAATGAGCAGTTCTTC. Protein product: CASSKRERGVQSNSYNEQFF.

The chain couples TRBV11-2 to TRBJ2-5; 10 bases align to TRBD1. V lost 4 bases and J lost 2; bases outside the gene matches: 4. The CDR3 is 15 amino acids. The germline V gene encodes CDR1 SGHAT and CDR2 FQNNGV. The CDR3 nucleotides are TGTGCCAGCAGCTCCGGGACAGGGGTTCAAGAGACCCAGTACTTC. Amino acid sequence: CASSSGTGVQETQYF.

This chain's CDR3 is CASSQASLGRWESSYEQYF. In DNA form, the CDR3 reads TGTGCCAGCAGCCAAGCCTCCCTTGGGCGGTGGGAAAGCTCCTACGAGCAGTACTTC. The V and J genes are TRBV4-2 and TRBJ2-7, with D uncertain. The CDR3 sequence is 19 residues long. Trimming removed 1 base at V and 0 bases at J, with 22 bases between. Germline V gene lookup returns CDR1 LGHNA and CDR2 YNFKEQ.